This is a list of T cell receptor beta chains from one sample in a study of shared clonotypes between healthy human individuals. TCRdb keeps only in-frame clones here, not all; method: immunoSEQ multiplex PCR. The sample lists millions of clones, roughly 93% seen once, with 0.3% to 0.4% in the top ten. The source material was naive CD4+ T cells from PBMCs. Every receptor here comes from a man between 18 and 29 years old in good health. Some clones in this sample may be carry-over from other donors' samples. The CDR3 runs from the conserved cysteine through the conserved F or W. A D gene is named only where the DNA matches it firmly. Size values are once, few and many counts, or a class for expanded clones, and some rows have none.

TRBJ2-1	once	.	TRBV27	TGTGCCAGCAGTTTGAAGGGAGAGCAGTTCTTC	CASSLKGEQFF
TRBJ2-7	.	TRBD1	TRBV29-1	TGCAGCGTTGCATGGGACAGGGACGAACAGTACTTC	CSVAWDRDEQYF
TRBJ2-7	.	.	TRBV28	TGTGCCAGCAGTTTATTTGCGACGGAGCAGTACTTC	CASSLFATEQYF
TRBJ1-1	.	.	TRBV28	TGTGCCAGCAGGGGTCTAGGAGCTTTCTTT	CASRGLGAFF
TRBJ2-7	.	TRBD1	TRBV19	TGTGCCAGTAAAGAATCGGGACAGGGCTCCTACGAGCAGTACTTC	CASKESGQGSYEQYF
TRBJ2-7	.	TRBD1	TRBV7-9	TGTGCCAGCAGCTCCGGGACAGAGGTCTACGAGCAGTACTTC	CASSSGTEVYEQYF
TRBJ1-1	.	TRBD1	TRBV7-2	TGTGCCAGCAGCTTAGGGTTCAGGGGGCAAAGGGTGAACACTGAAGCTTTCTTT	CASSLGFRGQRVNTEAFF
TRBJ2-1	.	.	TRBV28	TGTGCCAGCAGCCCACCTCCCGGGAGAGGCCTTTACAATGAGCAGTTCTTC	CASSPPPGRGLYNEQFF
TRBJ2-7	.	TRBD2	TRBV7-2	TGTGCCAGTACCAGAGGGTCTAGCGGGAGCTACGAGCAGTACTTC	CASTRGSSGSYEQYF
TRBJ2-7	.	.	TRBV6-6	TGTGCCAGCAGATCGATCGGGGCTCCATCCTACGAGCAGTACTTC	CASRSIGAPSYEQYF
TRBJ2-3	.	TRBD2	TRBV10-3	TGTGCCATCAGTGTCGGGCGGGAGGCCTCAGATACGCAGTATTTT	CAISVGREASDTQYF
TRBJ2-3	.	TRBD2	TRBV7-9	TGTGCCAGCAGCCGTTATAGAGCGGGAACAGATACGCAGTATTTT	CASSRYRAGTDTQYF
TRBJ2-2	.	TRBD1	TRBV7-3	TGTGCCAGCAGCCTAAGGAGAGACAGGGTCGGGGAGCTGTTTTTT	CASSLRRDRVGELFF
TRBJ1-1	.	.	TRBV28	TGTGCCAGCAGTATTTGGACAGTGAACACTGAAGCTTTCTTT	CASSIWTVNTEAFF
TRBJ2-5	.	.	TRBV2	TGTGCCAGCAGAAGCGTGGGACACGCACAAGAGACCCAGTACTTC	CASRSVGHAQETQYF
TRBJ1-4	.	.	TRBV19	TGTGCCAGTAGGACCACTCGGACAGCAGAAAAACTGTTTTTT	CASRTTRTAEKLFF
TRBJ2-1	.	.	TRBV4-1	TGCGCCAGCAGCCGACGGACCCAGCAGAGCAACAATGAGCAGTTCTTC	CASSRRTQQSNNEQFF
TRBJ2-2	.	TRBD2	TRBV10-3	TGTGCCATCAGTGGGTCTAGCGGGAGAGATAACACCGGGGAGCTGTTTTTT	CAISGSSGRDNTGELFF
TRBJ2-5	.	.	TRBV19	TGTGCCAGTAGTTCCCAGGTCCAAGAGACCCAGTACTTC	CASSSQVQETQYF
TRBJ2-7	.	TRBD2	TRBV11-2	TGTGCCAGCAGCCCTATAGCGGGCTTGTACGAGCAGTACTTC	CASSPIAGLYEQYF
TRBJ2-1	.	TRBD2	TRBV16	TGTGCCAGCAGACCCCCTGCGGGAGGGCATAATGAGCAGTTCTTC	CASRPPAGGHNEQFF
TRBJ2-3	.	.	TRBV7-8	TGTGCCAGCAGCTACCAGACACCTAGAAGCACAGATACGCAGTATTTT	CASSYQTPRSTDTQYF
TRBJ1-2	few	.	TRBV30	TGTGCCTCCGTACGTGGAAACTATGGCTACACCTTC	CASVRGNYGYTF
TRBJ2-3	.	TRBD2	TRBV5-4	TGTGCCAGCAGCCCCAATCCGACTAGCGGGAGTGGCGCAGATACGCAGTATTTT	CASSPNPTSGSGADTQYF
TRBJ2-4	.	.	TRBV7-2	TGTGCCACCCGGACCCCTCTAGCCAAAAACATTCAGTACTTC	CATRTPLAKNIQYF
TRBJ1-1	.	.	TRBV29-1	TGCAGCGTCCACAGGGCCATGAACACTGAAGCTTTCTTT	CSVHRAMNTEAFF
TRBJ2-5	.	.	TRBV7-3	TGTGCCAGCAGCTTAGGGGGCGGGCAAGAGACCCAGTACTTC	CASSLGGGQETQYF
TRBJ2-3	.	TRBD2	TRBV11-2	TGTGCCAGCAGCTTCGGCGGGAGTACAGATACGCAGTATTTT	CASSFGGSTDTQYF
TRBJ2-3	once	.	TRBV6-1	TGTGCCAGCAGTGAAGGACAGTACACAGATACGCAGTATTTT	CASSEGQYTDTQYF